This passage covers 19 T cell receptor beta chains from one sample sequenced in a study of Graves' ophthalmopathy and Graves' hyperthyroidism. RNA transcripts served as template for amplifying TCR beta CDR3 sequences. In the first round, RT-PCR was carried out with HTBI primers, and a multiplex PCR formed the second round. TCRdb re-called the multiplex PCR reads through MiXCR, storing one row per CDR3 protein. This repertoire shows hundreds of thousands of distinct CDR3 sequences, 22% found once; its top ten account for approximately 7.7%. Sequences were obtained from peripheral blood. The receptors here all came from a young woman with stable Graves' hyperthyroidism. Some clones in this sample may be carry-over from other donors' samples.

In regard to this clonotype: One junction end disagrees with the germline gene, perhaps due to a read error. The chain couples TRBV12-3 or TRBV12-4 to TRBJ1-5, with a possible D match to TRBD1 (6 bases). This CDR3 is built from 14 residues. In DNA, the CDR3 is TGTGCCAACAGTTTAGGGGGGCTAGATCAGCCCCAGCATTTT. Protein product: CANSLGGLDQPQHF.

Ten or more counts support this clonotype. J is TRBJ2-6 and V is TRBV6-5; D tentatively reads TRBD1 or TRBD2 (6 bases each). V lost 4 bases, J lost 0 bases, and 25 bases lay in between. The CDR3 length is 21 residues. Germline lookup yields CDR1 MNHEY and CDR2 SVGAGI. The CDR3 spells CASSSGVWGRGGSSGANVLTF. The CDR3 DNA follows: TGTGCCAGCAGTTCCGGGGTTTGGGGGCGCGGAGGGAGCTCTGGGGCCAACGTCCTGACTTTC.

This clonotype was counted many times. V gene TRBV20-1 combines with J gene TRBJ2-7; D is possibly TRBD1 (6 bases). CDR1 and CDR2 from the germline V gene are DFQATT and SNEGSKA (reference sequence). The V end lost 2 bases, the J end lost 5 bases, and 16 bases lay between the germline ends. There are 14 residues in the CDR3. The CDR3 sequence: CSARPRQGINEQYF. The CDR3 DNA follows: TGCAGTGCTAGACCGCGCCAGGGGATAAACGAGCAGTACTTC.

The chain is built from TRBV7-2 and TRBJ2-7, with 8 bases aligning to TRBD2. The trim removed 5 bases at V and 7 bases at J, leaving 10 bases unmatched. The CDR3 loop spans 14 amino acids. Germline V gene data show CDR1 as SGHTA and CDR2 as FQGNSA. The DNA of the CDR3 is TGTGCCAGCAGCACCCGGACTAGCCTGGGGGAGCAGTACTTC. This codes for CASSTRTSLGEQYF.

CDR3 bases: TGTGCCACCAGGGGAGGGGCCCGGGGTAATTCACCCCTCCACTTT. Translation gives CATRGGARGNSPLHF. The chain employs TRBV27 and TRBJ1-6, with a possible D match to TRBD1 (6 bases). The V end was cut by 10 bases, the J end by 6 bases, with 19 bases between. Germline V gene sequence: CDR1 MNHEY, CDR2 SMNVEV (reference sequence). The CDR3 sequence is 15 residues long.

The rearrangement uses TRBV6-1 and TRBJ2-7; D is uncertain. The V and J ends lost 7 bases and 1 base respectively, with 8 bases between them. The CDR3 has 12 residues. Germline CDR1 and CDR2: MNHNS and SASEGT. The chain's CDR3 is CASKHRSYEQYF. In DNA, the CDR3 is TGTGCCAGCAAACACAGATCCTACGAGCAGTACTTC.

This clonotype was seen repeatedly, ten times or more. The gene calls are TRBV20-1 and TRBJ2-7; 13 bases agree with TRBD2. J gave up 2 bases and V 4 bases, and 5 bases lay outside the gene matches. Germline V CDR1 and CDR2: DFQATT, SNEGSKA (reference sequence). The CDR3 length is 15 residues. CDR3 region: CSAKKLAGGPYEQYF. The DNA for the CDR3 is TGCAGTGCTAAAAAACTAGCGGGAGGGCCCTACGAGCAGTACTTC.

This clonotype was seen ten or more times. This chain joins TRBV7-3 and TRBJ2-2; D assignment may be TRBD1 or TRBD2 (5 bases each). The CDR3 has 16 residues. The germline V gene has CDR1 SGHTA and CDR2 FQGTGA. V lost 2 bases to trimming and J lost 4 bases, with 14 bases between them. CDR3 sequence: CASSLQGPGTTGELFF. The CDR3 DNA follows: TGTGCCAGCAGCTTACAGGGCCCAGGGACCACCGGGGAGCTGTTTTTT.

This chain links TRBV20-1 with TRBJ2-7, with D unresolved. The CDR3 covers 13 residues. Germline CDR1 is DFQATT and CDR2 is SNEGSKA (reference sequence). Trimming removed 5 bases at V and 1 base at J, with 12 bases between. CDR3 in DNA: TGCAGTGCTCCGCCGGCCACTTCCTACGAGCAGTACTTC. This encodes CSAPPATSYEQYF.

As DNA, the CDR3 is TGTGCCAGCAGCCAAGGAATCGGGACAGGGGGCGCCGGGGAGCTGTTTTTT. Translation gives CASSQGIGTGGAGELFF. This chain links TRBV3-1 with TRBJ2-2; 12 bases are a match to TRBD1. Germline V gives CDR1 LGHDT, CDR2 YNNKEL (reference sequence). The CDR3 length is 17 residues. V gave up 1 base and J gave up 6 bases; unmatched junction bases: 6.

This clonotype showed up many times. The CDR3 DNA follows: TGTGCCAGCAGGGTTCTCCGGGACAGGAACTATGGCTACACCTTC. It codes for CASRVLRDRNYGYTF. This chain connects TRBV2 to TRBJ1-2, with TRBD1 matching 8 bases. CDR3 length: 15 residues. CDR1 SNHLY and CDR2 FYNNEI come from the germline V gene. The V and J ends lost 6 bases and 2 bases, in that order; junction bases with no gene match: 8.

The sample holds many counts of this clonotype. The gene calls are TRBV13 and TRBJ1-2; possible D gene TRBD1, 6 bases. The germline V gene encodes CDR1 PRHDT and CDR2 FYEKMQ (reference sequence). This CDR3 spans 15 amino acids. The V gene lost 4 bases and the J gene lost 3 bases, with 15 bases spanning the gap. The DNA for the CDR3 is TGTGCCAGCAGCTCGAATCACAGGGACTACTATGGCTACACCTTC. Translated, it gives CASSSNHRDYYGYTF.

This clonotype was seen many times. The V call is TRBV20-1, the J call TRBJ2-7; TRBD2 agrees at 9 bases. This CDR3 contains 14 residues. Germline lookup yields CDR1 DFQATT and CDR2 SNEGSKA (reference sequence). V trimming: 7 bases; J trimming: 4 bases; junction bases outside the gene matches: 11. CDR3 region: CSVRRAGGPYEQYF. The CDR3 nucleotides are TGCAGTGTACGCCGGGCGGGGGGGCCGTACGAGCAGTACTTC.

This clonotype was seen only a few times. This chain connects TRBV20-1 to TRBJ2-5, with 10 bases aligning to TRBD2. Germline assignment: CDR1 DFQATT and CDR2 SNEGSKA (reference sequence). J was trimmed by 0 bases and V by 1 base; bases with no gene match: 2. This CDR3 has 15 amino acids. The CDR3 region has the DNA TGCAGTGCTAGAGTGGGGACTAGCGACCAAGAGACCCAGTACTTC. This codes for CSARVGTSDQETQYF.

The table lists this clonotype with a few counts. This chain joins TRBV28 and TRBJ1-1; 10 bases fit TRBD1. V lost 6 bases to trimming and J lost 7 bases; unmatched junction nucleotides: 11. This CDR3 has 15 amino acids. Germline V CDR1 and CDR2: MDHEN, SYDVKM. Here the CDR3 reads CASRGTGALVREAFF. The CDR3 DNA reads TGTGCCAGCAGGGGGACAGGGGCCCTAGTCCGTGAAGCTTTCTTT.

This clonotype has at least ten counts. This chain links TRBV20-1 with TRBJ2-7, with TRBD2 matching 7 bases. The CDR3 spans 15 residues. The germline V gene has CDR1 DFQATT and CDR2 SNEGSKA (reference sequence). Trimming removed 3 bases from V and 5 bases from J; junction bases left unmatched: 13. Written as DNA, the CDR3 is TGCAGTGCTAGCTTAACATGGCGGGAGATTAACGAGCAGTACTTC. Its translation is CSASLTWREINEQYF.

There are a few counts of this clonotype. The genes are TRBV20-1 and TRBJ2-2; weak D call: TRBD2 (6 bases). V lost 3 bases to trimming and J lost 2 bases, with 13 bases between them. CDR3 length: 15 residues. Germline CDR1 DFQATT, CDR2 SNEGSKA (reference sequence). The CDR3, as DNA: TGCAGTGCTAGGCTTCCGGGACTTAACACCGGGGAGCTGTTTTTT. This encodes CSARLPGLNTGELFF.

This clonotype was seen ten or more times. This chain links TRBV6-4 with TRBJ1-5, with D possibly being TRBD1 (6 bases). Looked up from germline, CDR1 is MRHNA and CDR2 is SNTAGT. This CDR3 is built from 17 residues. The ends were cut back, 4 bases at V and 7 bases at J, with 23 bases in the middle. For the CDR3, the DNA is TGTGCCAGCAGTGGTCACAGGGATCAAGTACTAGGGCAGCCCCAGCATTTT. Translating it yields CASSGHRDQVLGQPQHF.

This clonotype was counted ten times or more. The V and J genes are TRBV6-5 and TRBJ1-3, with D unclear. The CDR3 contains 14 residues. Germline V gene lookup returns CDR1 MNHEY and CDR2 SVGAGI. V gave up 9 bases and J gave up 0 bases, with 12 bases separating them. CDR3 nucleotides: TGTGCCAGTACTGACTCCGGCTCTGGAAACACCATATATTTT. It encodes CASTDSGSGNTIYF.